These T cell receptor beta chains were read from a single sample in a study of cytomegalovirus exposure and HLA in healthy donors. Sequenced by immunoSEQ multiplex PCR; TCRdb stores in-frame clones only, minus some. Of some 150,000 clones in the sample, approximately 80% are singletons; the top ten hold 1.5% to 2%. Material for sequencing was PBMCs. These receptors were collected from a woman in her 30s in good health and CMV-seronegative. The CDR3 runs from the conserved cysteine through the conserved F or W. Each record gives: J gene, V gene, D gene, CDR3 protein. A D gene is named only where the DNA matches it firmly.

>TRBJ2-1|TRBV2|TRBD1
CASTQLGQYNEQFF
>TRBJ2-3|TRBV7-5|NA
CARSQAWWGGPSTDTQYF
>TRBJ2-3|TRBV11-3|NA
CASSLDQWSTDTQYF
>TRBJ1-1|TRBV20-1|NA
CSARQAEAFF
>TRBJ2-1|TRBV11-2|TRBD2
CASSLAGFSSNEQFF
>TRBJ2-2|TRBV7-2|NA
CASSRDIVTGELFF
>TRBJ2-5|TRBV7-9|TRBD2
CASSLSSGEETQYF
>TRBJ2-7|TRBV5-8|NA
CASSFGSGYEQYF
>TRBJ1-1|TRBV20-1|NA
CSSRLNTEAFF
>TRBJ2-3|TRBV6-1|NA
CANGGPRDADTQYF
>TRBJ1-5|TRBV10-1|NA
CASSECEGGTVNQPQHF
>TRBJ1-3|TRBV4-1|NA
CASSQVGRAGNTIYF
>TRBJ2-1|TRBV9|NA
CASSVGGAYGEQFF
>TRBJ1-5|TRBV9|NA
CASSAQGSNQPQHF
>TRBJ2-1|TRBV4-1|NA
CASSLITGNEQFF
>TRBJ2-7|TRBV30|TRBD2
CAWASGTSGLYEQYF
>TRBJ2-7|TRBV5-1|NA
CASSLENRVNEQYF
>TRBJ2-7|TRBV27|NA
CASSLSKAGRYYEQYF
>TRBJ2-5|TRBV1|NA
CTSSQEPHRVQETQYF
>TRBJ2-7|TRBV28|NA
CASSFLGRGSYEQYF
>TRBJ2-3|TRBV5-6|TRBD2
CASSSPGLGASDTQYF
>TRBJ1-1|TRBV7-9|NA
CASSLDSMNTEAFF
>TRBJ1-1|TRBV5-1|NA
CASSSRADTEAFF
>TRBJ2-3|TRBV13|NA
CASSLSDTQYF